This T cell receptor (beta chain) comes out of a study of blood T cell repertoires in COVID-19. Background on the study: In each case, the material was cDNA or gDNA derived from T cells, B-cell-depleted T cells, or PBMCs.

CDR3 length: 15 residues. V dropped 1 base and J dropped 2 bases, with 9 bases sitting between them. Germline V CDR1 and CDR2: SEHNR, FQNEAQ (reference sequence). Method: immunoSEQ multiplex PCR; TCRdb's copy keeps in-frame clones and lacks some. The sample shows about 97,000 clones, approximately 80% of them seen only once. The V call is TRBV7-9, the J call TRBJ1-3; D perhaps matches TRBD1 (5 bases). Sequences were obtained from peripheral blood. The TCR originated in a man aged 65-85 years with acute or convalescent COVID-19. The CDR3 sequence is CASSLEAGAGNTIYF. CDR3 nucleotides: TGTGCCAGCAGCTTAGAGGCGGGGGCTGGAAACACCATATATTTT.